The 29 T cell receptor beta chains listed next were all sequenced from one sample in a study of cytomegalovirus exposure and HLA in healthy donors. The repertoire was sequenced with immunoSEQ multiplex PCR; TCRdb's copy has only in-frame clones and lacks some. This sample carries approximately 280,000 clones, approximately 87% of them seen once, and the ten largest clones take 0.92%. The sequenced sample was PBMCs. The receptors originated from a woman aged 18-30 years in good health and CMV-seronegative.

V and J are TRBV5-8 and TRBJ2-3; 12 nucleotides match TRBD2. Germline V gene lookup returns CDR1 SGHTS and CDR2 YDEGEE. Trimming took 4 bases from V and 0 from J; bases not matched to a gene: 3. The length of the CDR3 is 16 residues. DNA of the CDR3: TGTGCCAGCAGCGGGACTAGCGGGCCTAGCACAGATACGCAGTATTTT. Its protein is CASSGTSGPSTDTQYF.

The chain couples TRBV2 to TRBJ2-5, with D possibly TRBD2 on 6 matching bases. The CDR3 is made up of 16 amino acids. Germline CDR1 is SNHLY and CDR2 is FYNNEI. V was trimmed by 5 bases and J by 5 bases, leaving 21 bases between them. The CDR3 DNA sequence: TGTGCCAGCAGTCTCAGGGATAGTCGGGAGTGGGAGACCCAGTACTTC. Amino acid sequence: CASSLRDSREWETQYF.

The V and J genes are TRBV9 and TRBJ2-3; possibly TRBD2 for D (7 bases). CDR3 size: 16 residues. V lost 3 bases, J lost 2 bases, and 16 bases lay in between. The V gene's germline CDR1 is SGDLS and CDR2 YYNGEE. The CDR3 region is CASSAGGGALTDTQYF. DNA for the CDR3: TGTGCCAGCAGCGCCGGTGGGGGGGCCCTCACAGATACGCAGTATTTT. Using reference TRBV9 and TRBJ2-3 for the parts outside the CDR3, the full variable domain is DSGVTQTPKHLITATGQRVTLRCSPRSGDLSVYWYQQSLDQGLQFLIQYYNGEERAKGNILERFSAQQFPDLHSELNLSSLELGDSALYFCASSAGGGALTDTQYFGPGTRLTVL.

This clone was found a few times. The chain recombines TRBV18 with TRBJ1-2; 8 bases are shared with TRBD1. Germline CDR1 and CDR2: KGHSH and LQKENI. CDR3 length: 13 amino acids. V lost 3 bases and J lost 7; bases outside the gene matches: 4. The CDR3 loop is CASSPDRAAGYTF. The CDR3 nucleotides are TGTGCCAGCTCACCGGACAGGGCGGCTGGCTACACCTTC.

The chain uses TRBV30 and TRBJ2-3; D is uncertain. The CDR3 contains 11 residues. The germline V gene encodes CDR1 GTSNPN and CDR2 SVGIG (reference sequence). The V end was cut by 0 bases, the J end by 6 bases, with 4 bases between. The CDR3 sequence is CAWSVTDTQYF. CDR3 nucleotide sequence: TGTGCCTGGAGTGTCACTGATACGCAGTATTTT.

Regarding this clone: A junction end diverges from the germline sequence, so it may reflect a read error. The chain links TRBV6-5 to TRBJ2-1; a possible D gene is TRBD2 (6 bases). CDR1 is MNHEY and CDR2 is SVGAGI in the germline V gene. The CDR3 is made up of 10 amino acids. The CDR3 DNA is TGTGCCAGCGGGGACTCTACTGTCGTCTTC. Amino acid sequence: CASGDSTVVF.

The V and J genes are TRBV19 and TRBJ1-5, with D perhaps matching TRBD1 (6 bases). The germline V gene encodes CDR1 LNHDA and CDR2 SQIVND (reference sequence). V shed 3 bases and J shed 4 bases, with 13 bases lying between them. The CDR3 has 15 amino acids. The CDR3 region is CASSISTGGNQPQHF. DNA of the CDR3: TGTGCCAGTAGTATTTCGACAGGAGGAAATCAGCCCCAGCATTTT.

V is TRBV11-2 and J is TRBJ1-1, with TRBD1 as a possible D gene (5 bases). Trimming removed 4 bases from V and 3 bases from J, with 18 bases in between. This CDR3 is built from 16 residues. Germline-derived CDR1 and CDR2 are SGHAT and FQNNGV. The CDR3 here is CASSSSPSQGYTEAFF. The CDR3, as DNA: TGTGCCAGCAGCTCGAGCCCCTCCCAGGGATACACTGAAGCTTTCTTT.

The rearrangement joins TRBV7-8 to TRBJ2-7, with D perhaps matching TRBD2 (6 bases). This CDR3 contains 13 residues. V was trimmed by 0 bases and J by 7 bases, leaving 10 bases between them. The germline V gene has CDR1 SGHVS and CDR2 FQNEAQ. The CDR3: CASSLARGWEQYF. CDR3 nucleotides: TGTGCCAGCAGCTTAGCGCGGGGTTGGGAGCAGTACTTC.

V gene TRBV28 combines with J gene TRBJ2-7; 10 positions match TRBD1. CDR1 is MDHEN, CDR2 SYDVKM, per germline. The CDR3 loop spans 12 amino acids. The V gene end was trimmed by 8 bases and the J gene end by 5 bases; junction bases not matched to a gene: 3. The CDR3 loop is CASGQGGDEQYF. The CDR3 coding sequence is TGTGCCAGCGGACAGGGGGGCGACGAGCAGTACTTC.

CDR3 sequence: CASSLRTGRLGQETQYF. CDR3 sequence (DNA): TGTGCCAGCAGCCTCCGGACAGGGCGATTGGGGCAAGAGACCCAGTACTTC. The gene calls are TRBV27 and TRBJ2-5, with 8 nucleotides matching TRBD1. CDR1 and CDR2 from the germline V gene are MNHEY and SMNVEV (reference sequence). This CDR3 is 17 amino acids long. The V segment lost 6 bases and the J segment 2 bases; nucleotides outside the gene matches: 14.

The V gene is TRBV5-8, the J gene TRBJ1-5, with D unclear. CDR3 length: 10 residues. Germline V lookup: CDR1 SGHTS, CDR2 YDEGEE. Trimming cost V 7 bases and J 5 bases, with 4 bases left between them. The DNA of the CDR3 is TGTGCCAGCGCGGATCAGCCCCAGCATTTT. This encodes CASADQPQHF.

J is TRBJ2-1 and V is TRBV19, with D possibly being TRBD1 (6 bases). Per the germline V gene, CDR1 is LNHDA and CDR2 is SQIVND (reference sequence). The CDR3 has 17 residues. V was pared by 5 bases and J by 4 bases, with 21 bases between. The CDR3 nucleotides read TGTGCCAGTAGTCAACGGATCAGGGGCGCAGGGTACAATGAGCAGTTCTTC. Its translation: CASSQRIRGAGYNEQFF. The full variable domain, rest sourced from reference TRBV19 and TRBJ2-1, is DGGITQSPKYLFRKEGQNVTLSCEQNLNHDAMYWYRQDPGQGLRLIYYSQIVNDFQKGDIAEGYSVSREKKESFPLTVTSAQKNPTAFYLCASSQRIRGAGYNEQFFGPGTRLTVL.

As DNA, the CDR3 is TGCGCCAGCAGTTTACACAGGGGGTATGGCGCAGATACGCAGTATTTT. This translates into CASSLHRGYGADTQYF. The gene calls are TRBV4-1 and TRBJ2-3; 8 nucleotides line up with TRBD1. The trim removed 6 bases at V and 4 bases at J, leaving 12 bases unmatched. The CDR3 is 16 residues long. CDR1 and CDR2 from the germline V gene are MGHRA and YSYEKL.

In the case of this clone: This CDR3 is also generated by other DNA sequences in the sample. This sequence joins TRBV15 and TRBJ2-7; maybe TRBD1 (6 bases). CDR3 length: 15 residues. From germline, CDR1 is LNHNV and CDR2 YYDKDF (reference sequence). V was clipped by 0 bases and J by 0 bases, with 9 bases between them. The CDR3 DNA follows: TGTGCCACCAGCAGAGATAGGGGGAGCTCCTACGAGCAGTACTTC. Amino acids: CATSRDRGSSYEQYF.

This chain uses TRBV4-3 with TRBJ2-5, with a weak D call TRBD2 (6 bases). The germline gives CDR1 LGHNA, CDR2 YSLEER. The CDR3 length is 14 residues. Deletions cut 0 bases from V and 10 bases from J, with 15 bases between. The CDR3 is CASSQDWGEEDQYF. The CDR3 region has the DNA TGCGCCAGCAGCCAAGATTGGGGGGAGGAGGACCAGTACTTC.

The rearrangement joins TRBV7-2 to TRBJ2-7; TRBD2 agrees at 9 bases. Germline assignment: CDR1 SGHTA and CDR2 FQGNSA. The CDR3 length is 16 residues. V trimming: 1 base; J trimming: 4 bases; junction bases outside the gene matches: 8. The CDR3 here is CASSLVFASGTYEQYF. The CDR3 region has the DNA TGTGCCAGCAGCTTAGTGTTCGCTAGCGGGACTTACGAGCAGTACTTC.

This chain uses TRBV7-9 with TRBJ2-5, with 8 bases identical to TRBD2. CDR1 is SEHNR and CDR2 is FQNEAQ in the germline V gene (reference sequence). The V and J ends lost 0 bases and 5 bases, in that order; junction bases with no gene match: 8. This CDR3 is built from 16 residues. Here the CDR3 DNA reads TGTGCCAGCAGCTTAGCCTCGGGGGGGATGACGGAGACCCAGTACTTC. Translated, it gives CASSLASGGMTETQYF.

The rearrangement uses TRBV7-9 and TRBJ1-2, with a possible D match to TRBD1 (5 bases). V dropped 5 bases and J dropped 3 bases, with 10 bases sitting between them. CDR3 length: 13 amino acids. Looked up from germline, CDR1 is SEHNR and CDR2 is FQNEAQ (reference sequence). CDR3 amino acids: CASSHDRYYGYTF. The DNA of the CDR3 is TGTGCCAGCAGCCACGACAGATACTATGGCTACACCTTC. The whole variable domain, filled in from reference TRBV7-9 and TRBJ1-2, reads DTGVSQNPRHKITKRGQNVTFRCDPISEHNRLYWYRQTLGQGPEFLTYFQNEAQLEKSRLLSDRFSAERPKGSFSTLEIQRTEQGDSAMYLCASSHDRYYGYTFGSGTRLTVV.

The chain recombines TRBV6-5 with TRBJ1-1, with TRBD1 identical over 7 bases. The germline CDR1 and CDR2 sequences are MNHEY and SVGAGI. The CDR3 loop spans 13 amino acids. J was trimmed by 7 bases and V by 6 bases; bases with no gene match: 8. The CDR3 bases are TGTGCCAGCAGGTCACCGGGACAGAGTGAAGCTTTCTTT. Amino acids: CASRSPGQSEAFF.

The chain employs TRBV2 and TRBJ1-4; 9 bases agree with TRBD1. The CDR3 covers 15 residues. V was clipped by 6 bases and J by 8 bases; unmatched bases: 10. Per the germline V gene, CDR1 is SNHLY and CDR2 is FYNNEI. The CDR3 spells CASREQGAGGEKLFF. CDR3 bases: TGTGCCAGCAGGGAACAGGGGGCAGGGGGAGAAAAACTGTTTTTT. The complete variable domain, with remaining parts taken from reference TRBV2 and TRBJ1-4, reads EPEVTQTPSHQVTQMGQEVILRCVPISNHLYFYWYRQILGQKVEFLVSFYNNEISEKSEIFDDQFSVERPDGSNFTLKIRSTKLEDSAMYFCASREQGAGGEKLFFGSGTQLSVL.

The CDR3, as DNA: TGCGCCAGCAGCTTGGCCATCGGGGAGAGGTCAGAGACCCAGTACTTC. The encoded protein is CASSLAIGERSETQYF. The chain couples TRBV5-1 to TRBJ2-5; D is perhaps TRBD2 (5 bases). The germline V gene has CDR1 SGHRS and CDR2 YFSETQ. V was pared by 0 bases and J by 4 bases, with 16 bases between. This CDR3 region has 16 residues.

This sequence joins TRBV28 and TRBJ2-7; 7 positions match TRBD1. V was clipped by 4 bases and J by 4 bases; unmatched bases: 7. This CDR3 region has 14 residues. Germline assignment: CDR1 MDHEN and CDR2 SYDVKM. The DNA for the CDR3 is TGTGCCAGCAGTTCGGGACAGATGATTTACGAGCAGTACTTC. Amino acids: CASSSGQMIYEQYF. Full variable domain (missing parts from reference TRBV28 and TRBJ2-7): DVKVTQSSRYLVKRTGEKVFLECVQDMDHENMFWYRQDPGLGLRLIYFSYDVKMKEKGDIPEGYSVSREKKERFSLILESASTNQTSMYLCASSSGQMIYEQYFGPGTRLTVT.

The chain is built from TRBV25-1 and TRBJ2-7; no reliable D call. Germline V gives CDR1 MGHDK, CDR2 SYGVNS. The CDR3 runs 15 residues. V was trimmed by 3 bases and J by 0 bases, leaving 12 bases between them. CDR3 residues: CASSDPAGSSYEQYF. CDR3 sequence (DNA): TGTGCCAGCAGTGATCCCGCAGGCAGCTCCTACGAGCAGTACTTC.

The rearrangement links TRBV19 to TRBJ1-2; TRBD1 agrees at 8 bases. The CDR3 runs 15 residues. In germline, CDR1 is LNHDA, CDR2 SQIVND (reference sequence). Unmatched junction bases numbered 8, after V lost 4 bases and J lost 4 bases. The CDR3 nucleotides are TGTGCCAGTAGTAGGATCAGGGGGCGCTTCTATGGCTACACCTTC. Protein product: CASSRIRGRFYGYTF.

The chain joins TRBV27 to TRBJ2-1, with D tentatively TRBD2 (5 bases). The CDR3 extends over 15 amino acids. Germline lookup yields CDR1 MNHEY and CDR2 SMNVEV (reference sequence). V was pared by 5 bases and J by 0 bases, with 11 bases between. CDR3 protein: CASSRDSFSYNEQFF. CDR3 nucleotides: TGTGCCAGCAGTCGGGATAGCTTCTCCTACAATGAGCAGTTCTTC.

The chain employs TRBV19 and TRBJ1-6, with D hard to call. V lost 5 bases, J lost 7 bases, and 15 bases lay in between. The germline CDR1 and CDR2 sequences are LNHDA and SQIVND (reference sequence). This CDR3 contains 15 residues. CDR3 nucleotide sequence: TGTGCCAGTAGTCCCGGACCCCCGGGAAATTCACCCCTCCACTTT. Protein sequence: CASSPGPPGNSPLHF.

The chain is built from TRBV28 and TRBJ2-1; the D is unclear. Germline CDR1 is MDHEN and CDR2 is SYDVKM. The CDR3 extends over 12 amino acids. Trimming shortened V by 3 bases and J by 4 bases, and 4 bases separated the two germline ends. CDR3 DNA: TGTGCCAGCAGTTTTCGGTACAATGAGCAGTTCTTC. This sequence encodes CASSFRYNEQFF.

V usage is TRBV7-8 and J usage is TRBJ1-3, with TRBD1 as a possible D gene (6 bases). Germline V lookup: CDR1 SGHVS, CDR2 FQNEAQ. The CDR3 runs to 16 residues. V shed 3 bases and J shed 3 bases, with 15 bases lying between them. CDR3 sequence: CASSFGQSEGGNTIYF. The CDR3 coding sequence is TGTGCCAGCAGCTTCGGACAGTCAGAGGGTGGAAACACCATATATTTT.